Given below is one TCR beta chain in context. The antigen remains undetermined. This specimen belongs to a study of cytomegalovirus exposure and HLA in healthy donors. Study at large: The 100 million to 120 million unique TCR beta sequences, from some 170 million T cells, were found by an earlier analysis.

Findings of the study overall: Later on, an analysis tied around 17,000 TCR beta sequences to HLA alleles at 0.05 false discovery rate. Several top significant clusters appeared, in a later analysis, to be linked to common viral pathogens. It was reported in a later analysis that an Asian-associated ancestry cluster showed fewer N-insertions than the roughly 710-donor mean.

The PCR ran on 60 Vbeta and 13 Jbeta primers. Libraries were prepared by immunoSEQ multiplex PCR; TCRdb keeps only in-frame clonotypes and omits some of them. The sample holds about 120,000 clones, 77% seen once. Between the trimmed V and J ends, which lost 6 bases and 2 bases, there was a span of 17 bases. The CDR3 is 15 residues long. Looked up from germline, CDR1 is SEHNR and CDR2 is FQNEAQ (reference sequence). Sequenced material: PBMCs. This clonotype was obtained from a man younger than 35 in good health and CMV-seropositive. This rearrangement joins TRBV7-9 to TRBJ2-7; D possibly corresponds to TRBD1 (6 bases). Here the CDR3 DNA reads TGTGCCAGCAGGTACAGGGCTAACGAGCCCTACGAGCAGTACTTC. Encoded protein: CASRYRANEPYEQYF.